These T cell receptor beta chains were read from a single sample in a study of human CD8 memory T cell subsets. TCRdb reprocessed the 5' RACE reads and stores each CDR3 protein as one record, lacking DNA. The sample includes 8,500 to 10,000 distinct CDR3 sequences. The specimen sequenced was CD8+ T cells from PBMCs. The receptors derive from a human donor in good health. Both conserved end residues are part of each CDR3. Each record gives: CDR3 protein, J gene, V gene, clone size. Where a row states a size, it is once, few, many or the class of an expanded clone; other rows omit it.

CASSTQTGDYEQYF TRBJ2-7 TRBV4-1 .
CASSYWRGLDEQFF TRBJ2-1 TRBV6-2/TRBV6-3 .
CSARGTGSGSPTDTQYF TRBJ2-3 TRBV20-1 .
CASSLGLDYEQYF TRBJ2-7 TRBV27 .
CASSLLGAQNEQFF TRBJ2-1 TRBV6-2/TRBV6-3 .
CATKTTRGSYNEQFF TRBJ2-1 TRBV6-5 .
CASSLTGGADTQYF TRBJ2-3 TRBV7-3 medium-sized
CASLPRGAGGAGNTEAFF TRBJ1-1 TRBV6-1 .
CASSHPIGQGEREQYF TRBJ2-7 TRBV4-1 .
CASSTWTSGSYNEQFF TRBJ2-1 TRBV19 .
CASSKREGHDTQYF TRBJ2-3 TRBV11-2 medium-sized
CSVHDGEIAGDGWFDEQYF TRBJ2-7 TRBV29-1 .
CASSYSNTMNTEAFF TRBJ1-1 TRBV6-2/TRBV6-3 medium-sized
CASSLEIANTGELFF TRBJ2-2 TRBV7-2 .
CASSSAGEHYEQYF TRBJ2-7 TRBV6-2/TRBV6-3 .
CASSRPTGELFF TRBJ2-2 TRBV7-6 .
CASSTGSDTQYF TRBJ2-3 TRBV3-1 .
CATSRPSRDRYQETQYF TRBJ2-5 TRBV15 .
CASSFERGLTGELFF TRBJ2-2 TRBV12-3/TRBV12-4 .
CASSGIAGGLAKNIQYF TRBJ2-4 TRBV27 .
CASKGTGKFNEQFF TRBJ2-1 TRBV7-9 .
CASSEDRAIEQYF TRBJ2-7 TRBV2 .
CASSLLGSYNEKLFF TRBJ1-4 TRBV27 .
CASSLAGGSQPQHF TRBJ1-5 TRBV7-9 .
CASSALGGSKLSYEQYF TRBJ2-7 TRBV7-9 .
CASSQVEGETQYF TRBJ2-5 TRBV4-2 .
CSARSWTASGNTIYF TRBJ1-3 TRBV20-1 medium-sized
CASSLDGPPYEQYF TRBJ2-7 TRBV5-4 medium-sized
CASSLMAGNGYTF TRBJ1-2 TRBV27 .
CASSVAWGADTQYF TRBJ2-3 TRBV9 .
CASSPRRRGTGELFF TRBJ2-2 TRBV28 .
CASSQDRAGTDLSYEQYF TRBJ2-7 TRBV4-1 .
CASSQEWQARDYEQYF TRBJ2-7 TRBV4-3 .
CASSHLLQGMNTEAFF TRBJ1-1 TRBV6-9 .
CASSTGLVYEQYF TRBJ2-7 TRBV19 .
CASSQIVGYNEQFF TRBJ2-1 TRBV4-1 .
CSAERQGGPGELFF TRBJ2-2 TRBV29-1 medium-sized
CSVVLRGGGETQYF TRBJ2-5 TRBV29-1 .
CASRSSGSYNEQFF TRBJ2-1 TRBV7-3 medium-sized
CASSLGVSTEDEQFF TRBJ2-1 TRBV28 .
CASSLEAAGGDHNEQFF TRBJ2-1 TRBV7-6 .
CASRPLNTGELFF TRBJ2-2 TRBV7-2 .
CASSPGGSEQYF TRBJ2-7 TRBV5-1 .
CASSMLKWGGSTEAFF TRBJ1-1 TRBV19 .